The 21 T cell receptor beta chains below were found in one sample sequenced in a study of technical replicates of blood from several donors. Generated by immunoSEQ multiplex PCR, the TCRdb table keeps only in-frame clones and is missing some. The sample consists of more than 75,000 clones, roughly 94% of them appearing once. The sample was T cells isolated from PBMCs. Receptor source: a human donor in good health.

This clone occurred once. This chain uses TRBV5-1 with TRBJ2-7; 7 nucleotides line up with TRBD2. After removal of 0 bases from V and 3 bases from J, the junction contained 3 bases not matched to a gene. The CDR3 length is 14 residues. Germline assignment: CDR1 SGHRS and CDR2 YFSETQ. The CDR3 reads CASSLAGRDYEQYF. CDR3 nucleotides: TGCGCCAGCAGCTTGGCGGGGAGGGACTACGAGCAGTACTTC.

This chain uses TRBV29-1 with TRBJ1-1, with a weak D call TRBD1 (5 bases). Germline V CDR1 and CDR2: SQVTM, ANQGSEA. The V end lost 1 base, the J end lost 4 bases, and 13 bases lay between the germline ends. This CDR3 has 14 residues. CDR3 in DNA: TGCAGCGTTGAAGCTGGGGGGGTCGGCACTGAAGCTTTCTTT. Translated, it gives CSVEAGGVGTEAFF.

The chain carries TRBV25-1 and TRBJ2-3; possibly TRBD2 for D (6 bases). With 3 bases removed from V and 4 bases from J, the gap between germline ends came to 14 bases. The V gene's germline CDR1 is MGHDK and CDR2 SYGVNS. The CDR3 is 15 amino acids. CDR3 amino acids: CASSEARGAPDTQYF. The CDR3 region has the DNA TGTGCCAGCAGTGAGGCTCGCGGGGCCCCAGATACGCAGTATTTT. The variable domain in full, completed from reference TRBV25-1 and TRBJ2-3, reads EADIYQTPRYLVIGTGKKITLECSQTMGHDKMYWYQQDPGMELHLIHYSYGVNSTEKGDLSSESTVSRIRTEHFPLTLESARPSHTSQYLCASSEARGAPDTQYFGPGTRLTVL.

The genes are TRBV28 and TRBJ1-1; weak D call: TRBD1 (5 bases). The CDR3 spans 15 residues. Germline V CDR1 and CDR2: MDHEN, SYDVKM. V was pared by 4 bases and J by 0 bases, with 12 bases between. The CDR3 here is CASSSEQGMNTEAFF. In nucleotides, the CDR3 is TGTGCCAGCAGTTCAGAGCAGGGAATGAACACTGAAGCTTTCTTT.

The chain joins TRBV4-3 to TRBJ2-1; D unclear. The V gene lost 1 base and the J gene lost 8 bases, with 18 bases spanning the gap. The CDR3 consists of 16 residues. In germline, CDR1 is LGHNA, CDR2 YSLEER. The CDR3 DNA sequence: TGCGCCAGCAGCCAAGTATCCGAGGCGGATTTTTATGAGCAGTTCTTC. Its translation is CASSQVSEADFYEQFF.

The chain couples TRBV2 to TRBJ2-3; D possibly corresponds to TRBD1 (5 bases). The V end lost 4 bases, the J end lost 0 bases, and 8 bases lay between the germline ends. The CDR3 is 14 residues long. The germline V gene has CDR1 SNHLY and CDR2 FYNNEI. DNA of the CDR3: TGTGCCAGCAGTGTGGGGCAGAGCACAGATACGCAGTATTTT. It is translated as CASSVGQSTDTQYF.

The chain is built from TRBV19 and TRBJ2-3; 12 bases align to TRBD2. Germline assignment: CDR1 LNHDA and CDR2 SQIVND (reference sequence). CDR3 length equals 17 residues. With 8 bases clipped from V and 0 bases from J, the junction kept 9 bases outside the gene matches. The CDR3 here is CASHPLAGGSSTDTQYF. DNA for the CDR3: TGTGCCAGTCACCCACTAGCGGGAGGCTCTAGCACAGATACGCAGTATTTT.

The CDR3 sequence: CASRGGPDTGELFF. The CDR3 DNA is TGTGCCAGCAGGGGTGGGCCCGACACCGGGGAGCTGTTTTTT. V and J are TRBV6-6 and TRBJ2-2, with D uncertain. Germline V gene sequence: CDR1 MNHNY, CDR2 SVGAGI (reference sequence). Trimming stripped 6 bases from V and 3 bases from J, with 11 bases between. The CDR3 has 14 residues.

The CDR3 reads CASSSKDAGVGTDTQYF. The CDR3 coding sequence is TGTGCCAGCAGCTCTAAGGATGCGGGAGTGGGCACAGATACGCAGTATTTT. The V gene is TRBV11-1, the J gene TRBJ2-3; 7 bases fit TRBD2. V dropped 4 bases and J dropped 1; count of bases not matched to a gene: 11. This CDR3 region has 17 residues. The germline V gene encodes CDR1 SGHAT and CDR2 FQDESV (reference sequence).

The V and J genes are TRBV6-5 and TRBJ2-2, with D unresolved. CDR3 length: 13 amino acids. V was shortened by 7 bases and J by 2 bases, with 8 bases between the two germline ends. The V gene's germline CDR1 is MNHEY and CDR2 SVGAGI. The CDR3 nucleotides are TGTGCCAGCATTTTAATAAACACCGGGGAGCTGTTTTTT. This encodes CASILINTGELFF.

This chain links TRBV7-2 with TRBJ1-5; 9 bases line up with TRBD1. CDR3 length: 16 amino acids. The V gene end was trimmed by 4 bases and the J gene end by 6 bases; junction bases not matched to a gene: 10. Per germline, CDR1 SGHTA and CDR2 FQGNSA. The CDR3 loop is CASSSPGTGSSQPQHF. The CDR3 nucleotides read TGTGCCAGCAGCTCCCCCGGGACAGGGTCAAGTCAGCCCCAGCATTTT.

The rearrangement links TRBV29-1 to TRBJ2-1; 14 bases are a match to TRBD2. Germline V lookup: CDR1 SQVTM, CDR2 ANQGSEA. V shed 5 bases and J 6 bases; nucleotides not matched to a gene: 6. The CDR3 covers 15 residues. In DNA form, the CDR3 reads TGCAGCGTTTATGGGACTAGCGGGAGCGGCAATGAGCAGTTCTTC. It encodes CSVYGTSGSGNEQFF.

This chain uses TRBV7-2 with TRBJ1-5; D gene uncertain. The CDR3 is 13 amino acids. Germline lookup yields CDR1 SGHTA and CDR2 FQGNSA. Trimming took off 1 base at V and 10 bases at J, with 11 bases between the two ends. CDR3 nucleotide sequence: TGTGCCAGCAGCTTAGACGGCGGAAAACCCCAGCATTTT. Translated, it gives CASSLDGGKPQHF.

The J gene is TRBJ1-5, the V gene TRBV9; D perhaps matches TRBD1 (5 bases). Trimming stripped 2 bases from V and 4 bases from J, with 10 bases between. The CDR3 is made up of 14 amino acids. CDR1 is SGDLS, CDR2 YYNGEE, per germline. This CDR3 is CASSVGLVNQPQHF. The CDR3 DNA reads TGTGCCAGCAGCGTGGGACTCGTTAATCAGCCCCAGCATTTT.

The chain carries TRBV9 and TRBJ2-7, with TRBD2 identical over 10 bases. The CDR3 is 15 residues long. Germline CDR1 is SGDLS and CDR2 is YYNGEE. The junction had 5 bases not matched to a gene; V was cut back by 0 bases and J by 5 bases. DNA for the CDR3: TGTGCCAGCAGCGTAGCTAGCGGGAGTTCCCACGAGCAGTACTTC. Its translation: CASSVASGSSHEQYF.

The rearrangement uses TRBV9 and TRBJ2-2, with 9 bases lining up with TRBD1. CDR1 SGDLS and CDR2 YYNGEE come from the germline V gene. CDR3 length: 16 residues. V gave up 2 bases and J gave up 5 bases; unmatched junction bases: 7. The CDR3 reads CASSVLQGAGTGELFF. The CDR3 coding sequence is TGTGCCAGCAGCGTGTTACAGGGGGCGGGGACCGGGGAGCTGTTTTTT.

In its sample, this clone was seen once. At the DNA level, this CDR3 is encoded by other sequences in the same sample as well. The V and J genes are TRBV27 and TRBJ2-2, with D hard to call. Germline V gene sequence: CDR1 MNHEY, CDR2 SMNVEV (reference sequence). This CDR3 has 13 residues. V lost 2 bases, J lost 4 bases, and 5 bases lay in between. The DNA for the CDR3 is TGTGCCAGCAGTTTAAAGCGCACCGGGGAGCTGTTTTTT. Translating it yields CASSLKRTGELFF.

This chain connects TRBV19 to TRBJ1-1; TRBD1 might be the D (5 bases). This CDR3 has 16 residues. CDR1 and CDR2 (germline): LNHDA, SQIVND (reference sequence). With 3 bases removed from V and 1 base from J, the gap between germline ends came to 15 bases. CDR3 amino acids: CASSMAREGKNTEAFF. The CDR3 nucleotides are TGTGCCAGTAGTATGGCCAGGGAAGGAAAGAACACTGAAGCTTTCTTT.

The chain is built from TRBV2 and TRBJ2-2; no clear D. CDR3 length: 14 residues. V dropped 2 bases and J dropped 7 bases, with 11 bases sitting between them. Germline lookup yields CDR1 SNHLY and CDR2 FYNNEI. The CDR3 sequence is CASSESSPGGELFF. CDR3 DNA: TGTGCCAGCAGTGAAAGCTCGCCGGGCGGGGAGCTGTTTTTT.

This clone was recorded once. The V gene is TRBV11-3, the J gene TRBJ2-7, with D possibly matching TRBD2 (6 bases). Trimming took 4 bases from V and 0 from J, leaving 13 bases between them. This CDR3 has 15 amino acids. Germline CDR1 and CDR2: SGHNT and YENEEA. The CDR3 nucleotides are TGTGCCAGCAGCTCCGAAGCGGGCCGCTCCTACGAGCAGTACTTC. This gives the protein CASSSEAGRSYEQYF.

The chain uses TRBV5-1 and TRBJ1-1; 8 bases line up with TRBD1. The CDR3 is 15 residues long. V was pared by 0 bases and J by 4 bases, with 5 bases of the junction left unmatched. From germline, CDR1 is SGHRS and CDR2 YFSETQ. This CDR3 reads CASSLGPGTGTEAFF. CDR3 nucleotides: TGCGCCAGCAGCTTGGGTCCCGGGACAGGCACTGAAGCTTTCTTT.